This T cell receptor beta chain is drawn from a study of blood T cells in healthy people across ages. Whole-study findings and limits: Lack of knowledge of donor CMV status possibly confounded expanded clonotype changes. Across the age range, TCR beta diversity per million T cells fell in a roughly linear way.

The use of a sample-barcoded 5' primer and a J-beta primer mix characterized a second PCR of roughly 6 to 11 cycles. TCRdb re-derived calls from the 5' RACE reads in MiXCR, one entry per CDR3 protein. The repertoire includes 650,000 or so distinct CDR3 sequences, over 40% of them detected once, and about 13% sits in the top ten. Regarding this clonotype: Its antigen is unknown.

Deletions cut 8 bases from V and 7 bases from J, with 31 bases between. CDR1 SGHRS and CDR2 YFSETQ come from the germline V gene. This CDR3 region has 18 residues. The chain carries TRBV5-1 and TRBJ2-1, with D possibly TRBD2 on 5 matching bases. Sequences were obtained from blood. This receptor was obtained from a woman older than 75 in good health. The CDR3 nucleotides read TGCGCCAGGCCAGCAGCTTGGAGGTATTACCTAGAGGAGAATGAGCAGTTCTTC. Protein: CARPAAWRYYLEENEQFF.